The source of this T cell receptor (beta chain) is a study of identical twins. Note on this clonotype: What it binds is unknown. The junction differs from germline at one of its ends, possibly a read error.

Healthy Caucasians were all of the donors. There are 15 residues in the CDR3. From germline, CDR1 is SSHAT and CDR2 FNYEAQ (reference sequence). TCRdb analysed the 5' RACE reads with MiXCR anew, one entry per CDR3 protein. The table has some 1,700,000 distinct CDR3 sequences, around 29% seen once; the top ten hold about 0.27%. Broader study findings: Zero-insertion analyses could be partly confounded by invariant MAIT and iNKT cells. These conclusions were based on statistical analysis (cross-sectional, not following the same donors).

This TCR was recovered from a newborn girl in good health. This rearrangement joins TRBV7-7 to TRBJ2-5; D gene uncertain. Input material: cord blood. CDR3 sequence: CASSLLTFPKETQYF. As DNA, the CDR3 is TGTGCTAGCAGCTTACTTACCTTCCCGAAAGAGACCCAGTACTTC.